This TCR beta chain was sequenced for a study of shared T cell receptors in the human thymus. Assay used: immunoSEQ multiplex PCR; TCRdb lists only in-frame clones, some missing. Of over 650,000 clones in the sample, around 87% were seen once. The V gene lost 2 bases and the J gene lost 7 bases, with 16 bases spanning the gap. Per the germline V gene, CDR1 is SGHTS and CDR2 is YDEGEE. The CDR3 extends over 15 amino acids. This clone was seen only once. These data were also reused for a study on human thymus T cells. That publication notes: In corrective heart surgery, resections were taken, and these provided the thymus tissue. V and J genes seemed to be used with bias in thymic and blood repertoires. Related studies noted strongly shared thymic repertoires across unrelated people.

The genes are TRBV5-8 and TRBJ1-5; D not certain. Material: thymocytes. This receptor was taken from a boy in the first two years of life with a congenital heart defect. CDR3 sequence: CASSLEWASGQPQHF. As DNA, the CDR3 is TGTGCCAGCAGCTTAGAATGGGCGTCAGGACAGCCCCAGCATTTT.